This T cell receptor (beta chain) was documented in a study of T cells in Graves' hyperthyroidism and ophthalmopathy. Across the study: At initial diagnosis, before any treatment had begun, peripheral blood was obtained.

This clonotype was picked up a small number of times. The hyperthyroidism was newly diagnosed and had lasted under 2 months; the patients were aged 18 to 65. The diagnoses drew upon clinical symptoms, serum thyroxine and TRAb, thyroid ultrasound and orbital computed tomography. RNA transcripts yielded amplified TCR beta CDR3 regions. The HTBI primer set was used in a first-round RT-PCR of the TCR CDR3. TCRdb re-called the multiplex PCR reads with MiXCR, one entry per CDR3 protein. The profile shows over 700,000 distinct CDR3 sequences, just over 35% of them singletons. The sequenced sample was blood. The TCR was taken from a woman aged 40 to 49 with Graves' hyperthyroidism.

CDR3 coding DNA: TGCAGTGCCGACGAGGGCTCCTATAATTCACCCCTCCACTTT. Amino acids: CSADEGSYNSPLHF. This chain joins TRBV20-1 and TRBJ1-6; D unclear. The CDR3 totals 14 residues. Per the germline V gene, CDR1 is DFQATT and CDR2 is SNEGSKA (reference sequence). Trimming took off 6 bases at V and 0 bases at J, with 9 bases between the two ends.